The clone carrying this T cell receptor beta chain was detected a few times. Individual cDNA molecules (in the library) carried attached unique molecular identifiers. Original processing methods: With a range of about 23,224 to 690,600, the median per sample was 95,638 TCRs. TCRdb ran MiXCR on the RACE reads and lists one entry per CDR3 protein. The V and J calls reflect TCRdb's pipeline rather than the authors' work. Here the sample spans a few hundred thousand distinct CDR3 sequences, about 6.9% being singletons. The CDR3 contains 15 residues. Germline CDR1 MGHRA, CDR2 YSYEKL. V lost 1 base and J lost 2; bases outside the gene matches: 2. This sample was included in a study of human T cells and chemical hapten exposure. Described time point: patch test 2, 6 weeks after DPC sensitization. Specified treatment: therapeutic diphenylcyclopropenone sensitization with weekly scalp DPC. Donors, patients with alopecia ranging from 18 to 70 years old and judged suitable for DPC, provided samples.

The origin of this receptor is a woman between 18 and 30 years old with alopecia areata. Some clones in this sample may be carry-over from other donors' samples. The sequences come from whole blood, collected in connection with sensitization to the hapten diphenylcyclopropenone (DPC). The gene calls are TRBV4-1 and TRBJ2-3; 8 nucleotides match TRBD2. The CDR3 is CASSQVAGTTDTQYF. The CDR3 DNA reads TGCGCCAGCAGCCAAGTAGCGGGGACCACAGATACGCAGTATTTT.